This T cell receptor (beta chain) is drawn from a study of blood T cell repertoires in COVID-19. The protocol was immunoSEQ multiplex PCR, while the TCRdb copy is restricted to in-frame clones and leaves out a portion. The sample yields nearly 350,000 clones, more than 70% seen once. Points on this clone: The sample contains more than one DNA sequence encoding this CDR3.

Specimen: peripheral blood. The sequence derives from a woman in her 70s with COVID-19, enrolled during active disease.

In DNA, the CDR3 is TGTGCCAGCAGTCGTGGAACCGGGACTCAAGAGACCCAGTACTTC. Protein sequence: CASSRGTGTQETQYF. V and J are TRBV5-4 and TRBJ2-5; possibly TRBD2 for D (6 bases). The ends were cut back, 5 bases at V and 2 bases at J, with 16 bases in the middle. The CDR3 is 15 residues long. Germline CDR1 reads SGHNT; CDR2 reads YYREEE (reference sequence).